This TCR beta chain comes out of a study of blood T cell repertoires in COVID-19. The CDR3 is made up of 14 amino acids. Germline CDR1 MNHEY, CDR2 SVGAGI. V was pared by 2 bases and J by 9 bases, with 11 bases between. Per the original methods: Reference gene primer amplification gave estimated nucleated cell counts. Here immunoSEQ multiplex PCR was the method, and the copy in TCRdb shows in-frame clones only, minus some. V, J and clone size derive from that table, while D and trimming were established from the DNA sequence. The table shows a few hundred thousand clones, with less than 90% occurring only once.

Sequenced input: peripheral blood. This chain links TRBV6-5 with TRBJ1-6, with D uncertain. The receptor was isolated from a man between 60 and 75 years old who had recovered from COVID-19. The CDR3 DNA reads as TGTGCCAGCAGTTACAGCATCCGGGTTTCACCCCTCCACTTT. This translates into CASSYSIRVSPLHF.